Below, one T cell receptor (beta chain) is given with its context. The antigen is not known. The entry originates in a study of T cell repertoires and HLA-DP antigens. The V end lost 8 bases, the J end lost 6 bases, and 23 bases lay between the germline ends. The V gene's germline CDR1 is SGHAT and CDR2 FQNNGV. This CDR3 contains 15 residues. TCRdb's table, derived via immunoSEQ multiplex PCR, lists solely in-frame clones and lacks some. The sample yields fewer than 95,000 clones, around nine tenths seen once. The source is a man aged 45-65 years in good health and CMV-seronegative. The sequencing input was CD4+ T cells from PBMCs. The genes are TRBV11-2 and TRBJ2-7; D might be TRBD2 (5 bases). This CDR3 reads CASSQEDLLWGEQYF. The CDR3 nucleotides are TGTGCCAGCTCTCAGGAGGACCTACTTTGGGGCGAGCAGTACTTC. The full variable domain, its missing parts supplied by reference TRBV11-2 and TRBJ2-7, is EAGVAQSPRYKIIEKRQSVAFWCNPISGHATLYWYQQILGQGPKLLIQFQNNGVVDDSQLPKDRFSAERLKGVDSTLKIQPAKLEDSAVYLCASSQEDLLWGEQYFGPGTRLTVT.